This T cell receptor beta chain was observed in a study of T cells in localized non-small cell lung cancer. V shed 4 bases and J 1 base; nucleotides not matched to a gene: 5. This CDR3 region has 15 residues. Per the germline V gene, CDR1 is MGHRA and CDR2 is YSYEKL. Here immunoSEQ multiplex PCR was the method, and the copy in TCRdb shows in-frame clones only, minus some. The table lists roughly 33,000 clones, 75% to 90% of them singletons. Sample: peripheral blood, taken before any cancer treatment. The V gene is TRBV4-1, the J gene TRBJ1-1; 8 bases map to TRBD1. The TCR comes from a man between 40 and 70 years old with stage I lung adenocarcinoma. Here the CDR3 reads CASSLAGGRNTEAFF. Here the CDR3 DNA reads TGCGCCAGCAGCCTGGCAGGGGGCAGGAACACTGAAGCTTTCTTT.